These 12 T cell receptor beta chains were all obtained from the same sample, sequenced in a study of identical twins. TCRdb re-analysed the 5' RACE reads in MiXCR, keeping a single row per CDR3 protein. The sample carries 1.5 million to 2 million distinct CDR3 sequences, under 35% recorded once. The specimen sequenced was cord blood. Receptors originate from a newborn girl in good health.

The chain combines TRBV6-6 with TRBJ1-1, with 9 bases fitting TRBD1. V shed 6 bases, J shed 3 bases, and the junction held 5 bases outside the gene matches. From germline, CDR1 is MNHNY and CDR2 SVGAGI (reference sequence). This CDR3 region has 14 residues. The DNA for the CDR3 is TGTGCCAGCAGAGACAGGGGGGGGGACACTGAAGCTTTCTTT. Residues: CASRDRGGDTEAFF.

This clonotype was counted ten times or more. CDR3 sequence reads: CSVWADYGYTF. The CDR3 DNA is TGCAGCGTTTGGGCAGACTATGGCTACACCTTC. The chain recombines TRBV29-1 with TRBJ1-2; D is unclear. V lost 5 bases to trimming and J lost 3 bases, with 7 bases between them. The germline V gene encodes CDR1 SQVTM and CDR2 ANQGSEA. The CDR3 sequence is 11 residues long. The full variable domain, completed using reference TRBV29-1 and TRBJ1-2, is SAVISQKPSRDICQRGTSLTIQCQVDSQVTMMFWYRQQPGQSLTLIATANQGSEATYESGFVIDKFPISRPNLTFSTLTVSNMSPEDSSIYLCSVWADYGYTFGSGTRLTVV.

J is TRBJ2-3 and V is TRBV4-1; 8 positions match TRBD1. The CDR3 has 16 amino acids. The germline V gene encodes CDR1 MGHRA and CDR2 YSYEKL. V shed 4 bases, J shed 3 bases, and the junction held 9 bases outside the gene matches. This CDR3 is CASSRPAGGWTDTQYF. CDR3 coding DNA: TGCGCCAGCAGCCGACCCGCAGGGGGCTGGACAGATACGCAGTATTTT.

V gene TRBV18 combines with J gene TRBJ2-7; 7 bases are a match to TRBD2. The CDR3 contains 14 residues. Looked up from germline, CDR1 is KGHSH and CDR2 is LQKENI. V was clipped by 2 bases and J by 0 bases; unmatched bases: 1. The CDR3 bases are TGTGCCAGCTCACCAGAGCGGGGCTCCTACGAGCAGTACTTC. This codes for CASSPERGSYEQYF.

In its sample, this clonotype was seen a few times. The rearrangement joins TRBV9 to TRBJ2-1; 9 nucleotides agree with TRBD1. The germline V gene has CDR1 SGDLS and CDR2 YYNGEE. The CDR3 covers 15 residues. The ends lost 5 bases at V and 4 bases at J; junction bases unmatched: 7. For the CDR3, the DNA is TGTGCCAGCAGTATCCGGGACAGGGAATACAATGAGCAGTTCTTC. Translation gives CASSIRDREYNEQFF.

This clonotype was recorded a few times. The chain links TRBV12-3 or TRBV12-4 to TRBJ1-5; 7 nucleotides agree with TRBD1. Trimming cost V 5 bases and J 6 bases; bases outside gene matches: 10. The CDR3 covers 15 residues. The CDR3 sequence: CASSTLTGRGQPQHF. CDR3 DNA sequence: TGTGCCAGCAGTACCTTGACAGGGAGGGGTCAGCCCCAGCATTTT.

This clonotype has only a few counts. The genes are TRBV13 and TRBJ2-7; D perhaps matches TRBD2 (6 bases). CDR1 and CDR2 (germline): PRHDT, FYEKMQ (reference sequence). V was pared by 4 bases and J by 7 bases, with 20 bases between. The CDR3 is 15 amino acids. The CDR3 bases are TGTGCCAGCAGCTCCTCGGGACTCCTAATTAAAGAGCAGTACTTC. Translation: CASSSSGLLIKEQYF.

This clonotype was recorded a few times. This rearrangement joins TRBV12-3 or TRBV12-4 to TRBJ1-5; a weak D match, TRBD1 (6 bases). Deletions cut 5 bases from V and 7 bases from J, with 18 bases between. The CDR3 spans 15 residues. The CDR3 DNA sequence: TGTGCCAGCAGTCCCCTTGGGGGCGGAGGCCAGCCCCAGCATTTT. Translation gives CASSPLGGGGQPQHF.

The gene calls are TRBV11-2 and TRBJ1-4; tentative D call: TRBD1 (6 bases). In germline, CDR1 is SGHAT, CDR2 FQNNGV. The CDR3 loop spans 13 amino acids. Between the trimmed V and J ends, which lost 6 bases and 6 bases, there was a span of 11 bases. CDR3 protein: CASRTGNDEKLFF. The CDR3 DNA is TGTGCCAGCAGAACAGGGAATGATGAAAAACTGTTTTTT. The complete variable domain, with remaining parts taken from reference TRBV11-2 and TRBJ1-4, reads EAGVAQSPRYKIIEKRQSVAFWCNPISGHATLYWYQQILGQGPKLLIQFQNNGVVDDSQLPKDRFSAERLKGVDSTLKIQPAKLEDSAVYLCASRTGNDEKLFFGSGTQLSVL.

The chain recombines TRBV6-5 with TRBJ1-1; tentatively, D is TRBD1 (6 bases). CDR3 length: 15 residues. Trimming stripped 2 bases from V and 5 bases from J, with 15 bases between. Germline-derived CDR1 and CDR2 are MNHEY and SVGAGI. The chain's CDR3 is CASSYGGGDRTEAFF. The CDR3 nucleotides are TGTGCCAGCAGTTACGGTGGGGGAGACAGGACTGAAGCTTTCTTT.

Only a few counts were recorded for this clonotype. The rearrangement uses TRBV25-1 and TRBJ1-5, with a weak D call TRBD1 (6 bases). Trimming took off 4 bases at V and 0 bases at J, with 16 bases between the two ends. Germline V gene data show CDR1 as MGHDK and CDR2 as SYGVNS. There are 17 residues in the CDR3. The CDR3 sequence: CASSGSNWTDSNQPQHF. The CDR3 DNA sequence: TGTGCCAGCAGTGGCTCGAACTGGACAGATAGCAATCAGCCCCAGCATTTT. The full variable domain, in which reference TRBV25-1 and TRBJ1-5 provide the parts outside the CDR3, is EADIYQTPRYLVIGTGKKITLECSQTMGHDKMYWYQQDPGMELHLIHYSYGVNSTEKGDLSSESTVSRIRTEHFPLTLESARPSHTSQYLCASSGSNWTDSNQPQHFGDGTRLSIL.

This clonotype occurred a few times. This rearrangement joins TRBV27 to TRBJ2-5; 7 nucleotides agree with TRBD1. This CDR3 spans 14 amino acids. J gave up 6 bases and V 4 bases, and 8 bases lay outside the gene matches. Germline CDR1 MNHEY, CDR2 SMNVEV (reference sequence). The CDR3: CASSSLDRVKTQYF. The DNA for the CDR3 is TGTGCCAGCAGTTCCCTAGACAGGGTAAAGACCCAGTACTTC.